This entry lists 16 T cell receptor beta chains sequenced from one sample in a study of CD8+ T cells in alopecia areata. Reverse transcription of extracted RNA yielded cDNA, which provided the sequencing template. This table comes from immunoSEQ multiplex PCR, and its TCRdb copy is limited to in-frame clones, with some not included. The profile shows some 1,500 clones, more than 70% of them singletons. Treatment of the sample: oral pan-JAK inhibitor, 5-10 mg twice daily. Those with alopecia areata gave lesional scalp punch biopsies and peripheral blood. This sample comprised skin, obtained at week 24, from a patient treated with tofacitinib. The source of these receptors is a human donor with alopecia areata.

This clone was counted between two and nine times. The gene calls are TRBV27 and TRBJ1-1; D is undetermined. The length of the CDR3 is 14 residues. CDR1 and CDR2 from the germline V gene are MNHEY and SMNVEV (reference sequence). With 3 bases removed from V and 1 base from J, the gap between germline ends came to 9 bases. The DNA of the CDR3 is TGTGCCAGCAGTTTGCGGTTGGGGAACACTGAAGCTTTCTTT. Amino acids: CASSLRLGNTEAFF.

The chain is built from TRBV9 and TRBJ2-7, with D possibly being TRBD1 or TRBD2 (5 bases each). Trimming cost V 3 bases and J 3 bases, with 13 bases left between them. Germline CDR1 reads SGDLS; CDR2 reads YYNGEE. The CDR3 is 14 amino acids. The CDR3 protein is CASSARDGHYEQYF. CDR3 in DNA: TGTGCCAGCAGCGCCCGGGACGGCCACTACGAGCAGTACTTC.

For the CDR3, the DNA is TGTGCCAGCAGTCCTTCAGGGTTTGGGTATGGCTACACCTTC. This gives the protein CASSPSGFGYGYTF. This chain connects TRBV6-5 to TRBJ1-2; TRBD1 might be the D (5 bases). Per germline, CDR1 MNHEY and CDR2 SVGAGI. CDR3 size: 14 residues. V lost 5 bases to trimming and J lost 5 bases, with 15 bases between them.

The rearrangement uses TRBV2 and TRBJ2-7; TRBD1 might be the D (7 bases). CDR3 length: 15 residues. Deletions cut 5 bases from V and 7 bases from J, with 21 bases between. Germline values: CDR1 SNHLY, CDR2 FYNNEI. In nucleotides, the CDR3 is TGTGCCAGCAGTAAGGGGACTGGGACAGTACGTGAGCAGTACTTC. Amino acid sequence: CASSKGTGTVREQYF.

V gene TRBV2 combines with J gene TRBJ1-5; the match to TRBD1 covers 9 bases. Germline CDR1 is SNHLY and CDR2 is FYNNEI. J gave up 1 base and V 6 bases, and 1 base lay outside the gene matches. This CDR3 spans 14 amino acids. This chain's CDR3 is CASRGTGSNQPQHF. DNA for the CDR3: TGTGCCAGCAGGGGGACAGGGAGCAATCAGCCCCAGCATTTT.

V usage is TRBV4-2 and J usage is TRBJ1-2; D not resolved. This CDR3 is built from 14 residues. Germline CDR1 and CDR2: LGHNA and YNFKEQ. V lost 4 bases and J lost 4, with 13 bases in between. CDR3 sequence (DNA): TGTGCCAGCAGCCCCCCCCTCCCTAGCTATGGCTACACCTTC. This translates into CASSPPLPSYGYTF.

The count of this clone is one. The rearrangement uses TRBV4-2 and TRBJ2-3, with D unresolved. This CDR3 region has 15 residues. Germline CDR1 reads LGHNA; CDR2 reads YNFKEQ. Trimming shortened V by 7 bases and J by 4 bases, and 18 bases separated the two germline ends. The CDR3 nucleotides read TGTGCCAGCACTCGGACCAGTGGGCCTCCAGATACGCAGTATTTT. Amino acids: CASTRTSGPPDTQYF.

J is TRBJ1-2 and V is TRBV2; 7 positions agree with TRBD1. From germline, CDR1 is SNHLY and CDR2 FYNNEI. J gave up 3 bases and V 6 bases, and 7 bases lay outside the gene matches. There are 14 residues in the CDR3. The CDR3 here is CASRRDRADYGYTF. CDR3 nucleotides: TGTGCCAGCAGACGAGACAGGGCGGACTATGGCTACACCTTC.

This clone occurred a few times. V is TRBV4-1 and J is TRBJ2-2; 9 bases align to TRBD1. Trimming at V came to 5 bases and at J to 6 bases, leaving 13 bases not matched to a gene. This CDR3 comprises 17 residues. In germline, CDR1 is MGHRA, CDR2 YSYEKL. CDR3 DNA: TGCGCCAGCAGCTCTCGCCGGGACAGGGCATACCCCGGGGAGCTGTTTTTT. Translated, it gives CASSSRRDRAYPGELFF.

The chain joins TRBV2 to TRBJ2-1; 7 positions match TRBD1. The length of the CDR3 is 13 residues. The trim removed 7 bases at V and 6 bases at J, leaving 6 bases unmatched. Germline V lookup: CDR1 SNHLY, CDR2 FYNNEI. The CDR3 DNA sequence: TGTGCCAGCACCATCGACAGGGCCAATGAGCAGTTCTTC. Protein sequence: CASTIDRANEQFF. The full variable domain, rest sourced from reference TRBV2 and TRBJ2-1, is EPEVTQTPSHQVTQMGQEVILRCVPISNHLYFYWYRQILGQKVEFLVSFYNNEISEKSEIFDDQFSVERPDGSNFTLKIRSTKLEDSAMYFCASTIDRANEQFFGPGTRLTVL.

This chain uses TRBV27 with TRBJ2-7, with D possibly being TRBD2 (6 bases). CDR3 size: 14 residues. The germline CDR1 and CDR2 sequences are MNHEY and SMNVEV (reference sequence). V lost 6 bases to trimming and J lost 3 bases, with 15 bases between them. CDR3 sequence: CASRSLGGFYEQYF. The DNA for the CDR3 is TGTGCCAGCAGGTCCCTGGGGGGTTTCTACGAGCAGTACTTC.

J is TRBJ1-2 and V is TRBV11-2, with TRBD1 as a possible D gene (5 bases). Germline-derived CDR1 and CDR2 are SGHAT and FQNNGV. The CDR3 has 14 amino acids. Trimming cost V 5 bases and J 2 bases, with 12 bases left between them. The CDR3 reads CASSDRSSNYGYTF. The CDR3 region has the DNA TGTGCCAGCAGCGACAGATCTTCAAACTATGGCTACACCTTC.

The chain carries TRBV13 and TRBJ2-4; D tentatively fits TRBD1 or TRBD2 (5 bases each). Germline assignment: CDR1 PRHDT and CDR2 FYEKMQ (reference sequence). The length of the CDR3 is 15 residues. Trimming shortened V by 5 bases and J by 3 bases, and 14 bases separated the two germline ends. In DNA, the CDR3 is TGTGCCAGCAGCCACTCCGGGACGGGCAAAAACATTCAGTACTTC. This codes for CASSHSGTGKNIQYF.

V and J are TRBV15 and TRBJ1-2, with D unclear. The CDR3 spans 14 residues. The germline V gene has CDR1 LNHNV and CDR2 YYDKDF (reference sequence). Deletions cut 3 bases from V and 7 bases from J, with 15 bases between. The CDR3: CATSREVNTLGYTF. The CDR3 DNA is TGTGCCACCAGCAGGGAAGTCAACACTCTTGGCTACACCTTC. Drawing the rest from reference TRBV15 and TRBJ1-2, the complete variable domain is DAMVIQNPRYQVTQFGKPVTLSCSQTLNHNVMYWYQQKSSQAPKLLFHYYDKDFNNEADTPDNFQSRRPNTSFCFLDIRSPGLGDTAMYLCATSREVNTLGYTFGSGTRLTVV.

The chain uses TRBV23-1 and TRBJ1-4; no reliable D call. TRBV23-1 carries the ORF label, with uncertain function. With 3 bases removed from V and 17 bases from J, the gap between germline ends came to 16 bases. The CDR3 has 12 residues. The CDR3 loop is CASSQQGPRPFF. CDR3 bases: TGCGCCAGCAGTCAGCAAGGGCCCAGGCCTTTTTTT.

The chain is built from TRBV29-1 and TRBJ1-1, with D possibly matching TRBD1 (5 bases). The CDR3 totals 15 residues. Germline CDR1 is SQVTM and CDR2 is ANQGSEA. Trimming stripped 1 base from V and 5 bases from J, with 17 bases between. The CDR3 spells CSVEGLGWGETEAFF. CDR3 nucleotides: TGCAGCGTTGAAGGTTTAGGGTGGGGGGAGACTGAAGCTTTCTTT.